This T cell receptor (beta chain) was observed in a study of cytomegalovirus exposure and HLA in healthy donors (dated by TCRdb to about 2017). Looking at the study overall: An earlier analysis of roughly 570 of the donors reported about 280 Gb of sequence data and 117 million unique TCR beta sequences obtained from 180 million or so T cells. In an earlier analysis of a few hundred of the donors, high-throughput TCR beta sequencing was used to judge whether each TCR beta V gene segment behaved as functional or pseudogenic. HLA typing included class I and class II loci at four-digit resolution. To predict cytomegalovirus infection status, the study combined high-throughput TCR immunosequencing, statistical association of individual TCRs with disease status, and machine learning. Around 330 gigabases of sequencing data and approximately 92 million unique TCR sequences made up an early release that covered 500 to 700 HLA-typed donors. In addition to the first cohort of 666 subjects, a separate validation cohort of some 120 different subjects was used. Four or five DR-DQ haplotypes were handled as single units for association and clustering, since linkage in the cohort was strong. Typing coverage differed by locus: A, B, C, DRB1 and DQB1 were typed in roughly 629-640 donors, DQA1 in roughly 510, DPA1 in 600 to 610, and DPB1 in approximately 450. A later analysis re-analyzed previously published TCR beta repertoires from roughly 690 donors and added high-resolution HLA genotyping to study TCR occurrence patterns. The study aimed to test whether signatures of past pathogen exposure could be identified by cataloging public T cell receptors. All discovery cohort repertoires had been generated using a single sequencing platform. Among about 410 genotyped donors of the cohort, an average of approximately 220,000 unique TCR beta nucleotide sequences was sequenced per donor, of which about 19% were non-productive. Using immunosequencing, the study profiled T cell repertoires from about 650 subjects and related those repertoires to cytomegalovirus serostatus. Of the 398 genotyped donors, about 80% fell in the genetic ancestry cluster associated with self-reported Caucasian donors. In the later analysis, no new phenotypic data were used to find candidate immune exposures; instead, reliance was placed on TCR beta sequences and their occurrence across donors. Genome-wide SNP genotypes for about 55% of the roughly 670 donors were used in a later genetic analysis, which treated that subset as a discovery cohort. Donor age, sex, ethnicity and CMV serostatus were collected together with the repertoire data.

The cohort was made up of approximately 700 healthy bone marrow donors. Cohort members were all nominally healthy when sampled, although unrecorded immune exposures were likely present. The donor tested CMV seropositive, placing the donor among the 289 seropositive members of the cohort. A peripheral blood sample was provided by each donor, and peripheral blood mononuclear cells were used for TCR beta sequencing. The Qiagen DNeasy Blood Extraction Kit was used to extract genomic DNA from the blood cell samples. Receptors were amplified or captured by the immunoSEQ multiplex PCR assay. For the multiplex PCR, a mixture combining 60 forward primers for TCR Vbeta segments and 13 reverse primers for TCR Jbeta segments was used. A multiplex PCR assay on genomic DNA amplified the CDR3 region of rearranged TCR beta genes. On the Illumina HiSeq System, the amplified TCR beta libraries were sequenced as 87-base-pair reads. The authors' analysis ran thus. In a later analysis, tens of millions of unique TCR beta chains were counted across the roughly 610 repertoires, and around 11 million of these chains were shared by at least two donors. Raw reads were error-corrected and collapsed into unique sequences by a nearest-neighbor algorithm in which closely related sequences were merged to remove PCR and sequencing errors. To assign V, D and J gene segments, CDR3 sequences were aligned to IMGT reference sequences. For a sequence to be retained, at least a six-nucleotide match to both a V gene segment and a J gene segment was required. Rearrangements were called productive when the CDR3 lacked stop codons and stayed in frame with V and J; all others were non-productive. CDR3 was defined by IMGT convention, running from the second conserved V-encoded cysteine to the conserved J-encoded phenylalanine. In an earlier analysis of around 600 of the donors, sequences lacking an unambiguous match to a single V gene segment were excluded. An earlier analysis of approximately 590 of the donors classified V segments as functional when productive rearrangements were above 56.7% and as segregating when the standard deviation between donors was above 5%. A statistical classification framework was developed to diagnose cytomegalovirus status using the catalog of TCR beta chain sequences. V and J gene assignment, in a later analysis, came from comparing TCR nucleotide sequences with IMGT/GENE-DB human TR gene sequences. The TCRdist pipeline was used in a later analysis to assign CDR3 sequences and most-parsimonious VDJ recombination scenarios. In a later analysis, each TCR beta chain was defined by its CDR3 amino acid sequence together with its V-gene family, and reads lacking a unique V-gene family were excluded. As a way to deal with suspected cross-contamination and a sequencing artifact, a later analysis dropped roughly 600 nucleotide sequences that were highly shared and had low generation probability. A later analysis calculated a clonal expansion index for each public chain from normalized within-repertoire ranks of inferred template counts. In a later analysis, generation probabilities were computed using a VDJ recombination model fitted to out-of-frame rearrangements, and the results were checked against IGoR. A later analysis scored TCR-TCR, TCR-HLA and TCR-CMV co-occurrence with hypergeometric tests, applying a repertoire-size bias correction to TCR pairs. False discovery rates were estimated in a later analysis by permuting HLA or CMV assignments 20 times. In a later analysis, co-occurring TCRs were grouped using DBSCAN, with TCRdist sequence similarity added in when clustering inside HLA-allele-positive subsets. Co-occurrence clustering excluded repertoires with fewer than 30,000 or more than 120,000 public chains, plus five with anomalous nucleotide sharing. Drawn from immuneACCESS, this table holds only the in-frame rearrangements with V and J called that TCRdb kept. Clones are partly lost; checked studies trace under half to an unresolved V gene and leave the rest unexplained. V, J and clone size were drawn from that table, and D and trimming were deduced from the DNA. Counted in this sample were 120,000 or so clones; 65% to 80% of them appeared once. Approximately 5.5% of the sample lies in the top ten.

What the work shows at the level of the full study, not this receptor alone: A later analysis found that most CMV-associated TCR beta chains appeared HLA-restricted, with HLA associations seemingly driven largely by CMV exposure. In vitro tests confirmed that a few of the cytomegalovirus-associated TCR beta chains recognize cytomegalovirus antigens. Compared with the approximately 600-donor mean, donors in an Asian-associated ancestry cluster had fewer N-insertions in productive TCRs, according to a later genetic analysis. Linkage disequilibrium might explain the correlated functional status among segregating V segments, but an unknown experimental factor could not be excluded. A later analysis found that TCR association rates varied across HLA loci, with DRB1 alleles showing the most associated TCRs and HLA-C alleles the fewest. Roughly uniform sequencing depth across donors was assumed in presence/absence analyses, although this assumption may not hold. Broadly in line with IMGT annotations, most TCR beta V segments showed up in productive rearrangements about 90% or about 30% of the time in an earlier analysis of approximately 640 of the donors. The earlier analysis of a few hundred of the donors excluded fewer than 20 rarely observed V segments, including chromosome 9 orphons, because counts were too low. Some IMGT-functional V segments, including TRBV6-2 and TRBV6-3, could not be told apart with the 87-base-pair reads, so those segments were excluded. A further reported finding was that TCR beta sequences accurately predicted the HLA-A and HLA-B alleles for most subjects in the first cohort. A cluster of highly shared sequence variants was judged likely to be a technical artifact of the sequencing pipeline. The cohort was sequenced for TCR beta chains only, and without alpha or paired-chain data the features that could be detected were limited. A later genetic analysis associated a missense DCLRE1C variant with V-gene and J-gene trimming of TCR beta chains, and an independent cohort replicated the association. Specific HLA alleles were associated with 16,951 TCR beta sequences at a false discovery rate of 0.05 in a later analysis. The authors suggested that the approach could potentially be extended to other disease states and immunological phenotypes. In the study, around 150 TCR beta chains were listed as associated with cytomegalovirus. In a later analysis, several top co-occurrence clusters were reported to appear linked to parvovirus B19, influenza, CMV and Epstein-Barr virus. In a later analysis, HLA-associated TCR beta chains showed more clonal expansion and lower generation probabilities than non-associated chains that were equally common. The classifier was reported to diagnose cytomegalovirus status with high specificity and sensitivity in both the original and validation cohorts. The only immune exposure information available for the cohort was CMV serostatus. Strong co-occurrence of HLA alleles, especially DR and DQ, made assigning TCR associations to individual alleles difficult. Because HLA typing was unavailable for some donors at each locus, only the typed subset was used in association tests. Most TCR sequences were seen in very few donors, while some public TCRs were found in many individuals.

The trim is 2 bases for V and 0 bases for J, with a gap of 10 bases between the germline ends. The germline V gene yields SNHLY for CDR1 and FYNNEI for CDR2. The CDR3 spans 15 residues, from the cysteine through the phenylalanine. Of the read, only the CDR3 DNA is kept; its 45 bases are in frame from base 1. This clone has more than one count but fewer than ten. This receptor's antigen is unknown. Nothing much larger sits one base from this clone, and base qualities are not available. Recombination connected TRBV2 to TRBJ1-2; confidence is insufficient to name the D gene. The sequence was obtained from a man aged 18 to 30 in good health and CMV-seropositive. Input material: PBMCs. In nucleotide form, the sequence is TGTGCCAGCAGTGAACTCTCCGTAGCTAACTATGGCTACACCTTC. Its translation is CASSELSVANYGYTF.